This is a list of T cell receptor beta chains from one sample in a study of T cell responses to AZD1222 COVID-19 vaccine. Sequencing used immunoSEQ multiplex PCR; TCRdb keeps in-frame clones, though not all of them. This sample has about 140,000 clones; approximately 93% occur once, and the top ten carry 0.7% to 1%. Sequencing used peripheral blood, obtained on day 0 of MenACWY control vaccination. The receptor set was obtained from an adult in good health. CDR3s include the opening cysteine and the closing phenylalanine or tryptophan. A D gene is named only where the DNA matches it firmly. Not all rows give a size; the values are once, few, many and, for expanded clones, a class.

d_call,clone_size,j_call,v_call,cdr3_nt,cdr3_aa
.,once,TRBJ1-5,TRBV27,TGTGCCAGCAGTTTAGGATCGGGGAGCAATCAGCCCCAGCATTTT,CASSLGSGSNQPQHF
.,.,TRBJ2-6,TRBV27,TGTGCCAGCAGTTTATTGGCATCGATCTCTGGGGCCAACGTCCTGACTTTC,CASSLLASISGANVLTF
TRBD1,once,TRBJ1-1,TRBV24-1,TGTGCCACCGTGACAGGGGCGAACACTGAAGCTTTCTTT,CATVTGANTEAFF
.,.,TRBJ1-3,TRBV27,TGTGCCAGCAGTTTATCGGGTGACTCTGGAAACACCATATATTTT,CASSLSGDSGNTIYF
.,.,TRBJ1-1,TRBV28,TGTGCCAGCAGTTTCGGTCAATATCCCGCTTTCTTT,CASSFGQYPAFF
.,.,TRBJ2-3,TRBV5-5,TGTGCCAGCAGCTTGGCCGAATATACGCAGTATTTT,CASSLAEYTQYF
.,.,TRBJ2-3,TRBV7-6,TGTGCCAGCAGCTCCCAGTTAAATACAGTCCTCGAGGATACGCAGTATTTT,CASSSQLNTVLEDTQYF
.,once,TRBJ1-6,TRBV5-1,TGCGCCAGCAGCTTCGGCGAGGGGGTAATAGGGACCCTCCACTTT,CASSFGEGVIGTLHF
.,.,TRBJ2-7,TRBV15,TGTGCCACCAGCAGAGATGCGGGTTCCTACGAGCAGTACTTC,CATSRDAGSYEQYF
.,.,TRBJ1-1,TRBV12-3/TRBV12-4,TGTGCCAGCAGTGAGGGGGGAGGAACTGAAGCTTTCTTT,CASSEGGGTEAFF
.,few,TRBJ1-6,TRBV12-3/TRBV12-4,TGTGCCAGCAGCCCGCTCGGGTTCCAGCCCCTCCACTTT,CASSPLGFQPLHF
.,once,TRBJ1-2,TRBV2,TGTGCCAGCCGACGGACAGATTCTAACTATGGCTACACCTTC,CASRRTDSNYGYTF
TRBD1,.,TRBJ2-7,TRBV28,TGTGCCAGCAGTTCCCCGCTGAGGGACAGCACCTACGAGCAGTACTTC,CASSSPLRDSTYEQYF
TRBD2,.,TRBJ2-3,TRBV14,TGTGCCAGCAGCCAACTAGCGGGGGAGCGCACAGATACGCAGTATTTT,CASSQLAGERTDTQYF
.,.,TRBJ1-4,TRBV10-3,TGTGCCATCAGTGAGTCGATAGGGAATGAAAAACTGTTTTTT,CAISESIGNEKLFF
.,.,TRBJ1-2,TRBV30,TGTGCCTGGACTCAAGGTCGCTATGGCTACACCTTC,CAWTQGRYGYTF
TRBD1,.,TRBJ1-2,TRBV5-1,TGCGCCAGCAGCTTACAGGGGGCGGTCGACTATGGCTACACCTTC,CASSLQGAVDYGYTF
.,.,TRBJ2-1,TRBV9,TGTGCCAGCAGCGAAACTAGATTACATGAGCAGTTCTTC,CASSETRLHEQFF
TRBD1,.,TRBJ2-7,TRBV19,TGTGCCAGTAGTATAATTGGGACAGCCCCCTACGAGCAGTACTTC,CASSIIGTAPYEQYF
TRBD1,.,TRBJ2-5,TRBV28,TGTGCCAGCAGTTTATTGACAGGGGAAGAGACCCAGTACTTC,CASSLLTGEETQYF
.,.,TRBJ2-5,TRBV28,TGTGCCAGCAGTTTTGAAGTAATGAGGACCCAGTACTTC,CASSFEVMRTQYF
TRBD2,.,TRBJ2-1,TRBV10-3,TGTGCCATCAGACCCTTTAGGACTAGCGGGACGGGGGATGAGCAGTTCTTC,CAIRPFRTSGTGDEQFF
.,few,TRBJ2-1,TRBV6-2/TRBV6-3,TGTGCCAGCAGTAACAGGGGGGGCCAGAATGAGCAGTTCTTC,CASSNRGGQNEQFF
.,.,TRBJ2-3,TRBV7-3,TGTGCCAGCAGCTCGGACCGTCGCACAGATACGCAGTATTTT,CASSSDRRTDTQYF
.,.,TRBJ1-1,TRBV18,TGTGCCAGCTCACCAAAGGGGGAGGGTGAAGCTTTCTTT,CASSPKGEGEAFF
TRBD1,.,TRBJ2-7,TRBV5-4,TGTGCCAGCACCGCGGACAGGTCCTACGAGCAGTACTTC,CASTADRSYEQYF
.,.,TRBJ2-7,TRBV15,TGTGCCACCAGTGAGGGGATGACGTACGAGCAGTACTTC,CATSEGMTYEQYF
TRBD1,.,TRBJ2-5,TRBV28,TGTGCCAGCAGAGACACAGGGGGCAGGGAGACCCAGTACTTC,CASRDTGGRETQYF
.,.,TRBJ1-5,TRBV28,TGTGCCAGCAGTAGGACAGCCAATCAGCCCCAGCATTTT,CASSRTANQPQHF
TRBD1,.,TRBJ1-4,TRBV2,TGTGCCAGCAGGGGAAAGGACAGGGTTAATGAAAAACTGTTTTTT,CASRGKDRVNEKLFF
TRBD1,.,TRBJ2-7,TRBV5-4,TGTGCCAGCAGCTCAGCGACAGGGGGGTCCTACGAGCAGTACTTC,CASSSATGGSYEQYF
.,.,TRBJ1-1,TRBV6-5,TGTGCCAGCAGTTACAGAAGGGCTCGCACTGAAGCTTTCTTT,CASSYRRARTEAFF